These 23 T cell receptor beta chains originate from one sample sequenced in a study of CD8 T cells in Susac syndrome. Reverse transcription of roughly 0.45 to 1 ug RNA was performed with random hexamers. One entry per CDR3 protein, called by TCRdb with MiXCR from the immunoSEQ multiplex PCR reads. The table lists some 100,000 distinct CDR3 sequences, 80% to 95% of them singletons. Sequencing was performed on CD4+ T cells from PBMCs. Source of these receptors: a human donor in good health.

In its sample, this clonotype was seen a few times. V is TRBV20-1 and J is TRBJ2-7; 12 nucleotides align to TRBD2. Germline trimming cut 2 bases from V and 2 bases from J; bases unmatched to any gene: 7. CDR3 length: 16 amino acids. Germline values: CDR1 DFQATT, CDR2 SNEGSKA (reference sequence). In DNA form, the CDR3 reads TGCAGTGCTAGATCTAGCGGGAGGGCACTGCCCTACGAGCAGTACTTC. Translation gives CSARSSGRALPYEQYF.

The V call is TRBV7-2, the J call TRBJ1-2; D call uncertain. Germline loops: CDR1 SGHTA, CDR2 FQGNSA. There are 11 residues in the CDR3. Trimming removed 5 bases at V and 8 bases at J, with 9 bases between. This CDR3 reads CASSPGPGYTF. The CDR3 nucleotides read TGTGCCAGCAGCCCGGGCCCGGGCTACACCTTC.

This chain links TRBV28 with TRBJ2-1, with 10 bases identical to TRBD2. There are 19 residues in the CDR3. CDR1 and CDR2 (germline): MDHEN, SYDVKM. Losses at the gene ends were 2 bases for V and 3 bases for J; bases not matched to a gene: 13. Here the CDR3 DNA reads TGTGCCAGCAGTTTAGAGAAGCGGGGGGGCGGCGATGTCTACAATGAGCAGTTCTTC. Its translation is CASSLEKRGGGDVYNEQFF.

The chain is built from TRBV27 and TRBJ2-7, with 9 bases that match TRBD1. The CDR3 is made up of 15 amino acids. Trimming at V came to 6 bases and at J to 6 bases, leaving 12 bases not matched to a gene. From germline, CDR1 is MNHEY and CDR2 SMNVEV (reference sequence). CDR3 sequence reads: CASRLAPGQGFEQYF. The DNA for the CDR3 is TGTGCCAGCAGGTTGGCTCCGGGACAGGGTTTCGAGCAGTACTTC.

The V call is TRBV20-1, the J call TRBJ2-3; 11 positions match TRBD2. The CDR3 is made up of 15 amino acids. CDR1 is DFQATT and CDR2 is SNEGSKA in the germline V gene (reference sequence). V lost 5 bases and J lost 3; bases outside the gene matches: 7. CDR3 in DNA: TGCAGTGCTCCCGAGGTAGCGGGGGGGACAGATACGCAGTATTTT. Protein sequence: CSAPEVAGGTDTQYF.

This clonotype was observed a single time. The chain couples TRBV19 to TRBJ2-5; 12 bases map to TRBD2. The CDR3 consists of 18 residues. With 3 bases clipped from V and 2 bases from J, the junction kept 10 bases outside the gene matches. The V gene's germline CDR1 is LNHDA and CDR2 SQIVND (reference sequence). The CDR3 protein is CASSIAGSSGGVQETQYF. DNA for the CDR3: TGTGCCAGTAGTATTGCCGGGTCTAGCGGGGGGGTTCAAGAGACCCAGTACTTC.

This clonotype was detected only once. The CDR3 region is CASSYPAGANNEQFF. The DNA for the CDR3 is TGTGCCAGCAGTTACCCTGCAGGGGCGAACAATGAGCAGTTCTTC. The chain combines TRBV6-5 with TRBJ2-1, with a weak D call TRBD1 (6 bases). The CDR3 runs to 15 residues. V lost 2 bases, J lost 5 bases, and 13 bases lay in between. Germline values: CDR1 MNHEY, CDR2 SVGAGI.

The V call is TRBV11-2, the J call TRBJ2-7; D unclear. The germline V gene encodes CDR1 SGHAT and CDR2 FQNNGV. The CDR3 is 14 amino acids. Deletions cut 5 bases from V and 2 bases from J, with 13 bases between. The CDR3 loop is CASSAAPGTYEQYF. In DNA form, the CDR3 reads TGTGCCAGCAGCGCGGCCCCTGGCACCTACGAGCAGTACTTC.

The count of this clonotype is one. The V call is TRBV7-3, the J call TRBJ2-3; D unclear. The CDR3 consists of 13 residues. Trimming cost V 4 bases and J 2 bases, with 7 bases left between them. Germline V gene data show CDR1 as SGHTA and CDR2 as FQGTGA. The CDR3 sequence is CASSSPVTDTQYF. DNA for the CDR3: TGTGCCAGCAGCTCCCCAGTCACAGATACGCAGTATTTT.

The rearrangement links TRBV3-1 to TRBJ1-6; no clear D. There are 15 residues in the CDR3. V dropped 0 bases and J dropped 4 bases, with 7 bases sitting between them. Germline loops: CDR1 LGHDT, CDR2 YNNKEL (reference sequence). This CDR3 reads CASSQEGQYNSPLHF. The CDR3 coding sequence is TGTGCCAGCAGCCAAGAAGGGCAGTATAATTCACCCCTCCACTTT.

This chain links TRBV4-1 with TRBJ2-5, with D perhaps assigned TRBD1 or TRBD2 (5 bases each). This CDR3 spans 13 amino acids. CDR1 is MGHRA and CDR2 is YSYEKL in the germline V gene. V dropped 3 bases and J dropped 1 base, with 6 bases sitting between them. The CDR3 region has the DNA TGCGCCAGCAGCCAGGGGGTCCAAGAGACCCAGTACTTC. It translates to CASSQGVQETQYF.

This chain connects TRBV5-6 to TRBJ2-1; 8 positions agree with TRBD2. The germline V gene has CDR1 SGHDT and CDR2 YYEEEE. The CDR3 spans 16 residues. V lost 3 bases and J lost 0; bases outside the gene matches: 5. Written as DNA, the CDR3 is TGTGCCAGCAGCTCGAGGGGGACTAGCTCCTACAATGAGCAGTTCTTC. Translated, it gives CASSSRGTSSYNEQFF.

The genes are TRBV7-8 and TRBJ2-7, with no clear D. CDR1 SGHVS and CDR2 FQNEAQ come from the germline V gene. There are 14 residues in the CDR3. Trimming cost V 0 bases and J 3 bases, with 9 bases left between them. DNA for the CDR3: TGTGCCAGCAGCTTAGCGCTGGTGTTCTACGAGCAGTACTTC. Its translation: CASSLALVFYEQYF.

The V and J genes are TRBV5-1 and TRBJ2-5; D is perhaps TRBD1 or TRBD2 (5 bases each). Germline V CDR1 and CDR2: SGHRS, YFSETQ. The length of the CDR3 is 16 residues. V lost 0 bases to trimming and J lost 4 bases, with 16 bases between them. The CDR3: CASSLAGGGAGETQYF. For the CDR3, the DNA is TGCGCCAGCAGCTTGGCCGGTGGGGGTGCGGGAGAGACCCAGTACTTC.

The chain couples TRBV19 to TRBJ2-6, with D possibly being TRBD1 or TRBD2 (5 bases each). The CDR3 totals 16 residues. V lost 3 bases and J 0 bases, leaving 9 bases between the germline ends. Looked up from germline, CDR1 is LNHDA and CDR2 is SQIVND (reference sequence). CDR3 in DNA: TGTGCCAGTAGTATCGTGGGGGACTCTGGGGCCAACGTCCTGACTTTC. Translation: CASSIVGDSGANVLTF.

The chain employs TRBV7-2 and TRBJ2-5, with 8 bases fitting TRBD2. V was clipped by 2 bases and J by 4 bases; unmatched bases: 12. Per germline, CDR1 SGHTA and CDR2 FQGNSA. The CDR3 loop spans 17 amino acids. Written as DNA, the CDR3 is TGTGCCAGCAGCTTAAGGTCTAGCGGGTGGGGGGGAGAGACCCAGTACTTC. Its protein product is CASSLRSSGWGGETQYF.

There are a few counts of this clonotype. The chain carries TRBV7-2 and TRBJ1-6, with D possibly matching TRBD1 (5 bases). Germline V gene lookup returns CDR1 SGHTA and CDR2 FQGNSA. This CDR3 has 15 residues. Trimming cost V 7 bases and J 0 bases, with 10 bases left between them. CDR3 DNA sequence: TGTGCCAGCATCGCGGGGCCCTCCTATAATTCACCCCTCCACTTT. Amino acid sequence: CASIAGPSYNSPLHF. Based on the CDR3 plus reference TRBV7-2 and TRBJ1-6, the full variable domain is GAGVSQSPSNKVTEKGKDVELRCDPISGHTALYWYRQSLGQGLEFLIYFQGNSAPDKSGLPSDRFSAERTGGSVSTLTIQRTQQEDSAVYLCASIAGPSYNSPLHFGNGTRLTVT.

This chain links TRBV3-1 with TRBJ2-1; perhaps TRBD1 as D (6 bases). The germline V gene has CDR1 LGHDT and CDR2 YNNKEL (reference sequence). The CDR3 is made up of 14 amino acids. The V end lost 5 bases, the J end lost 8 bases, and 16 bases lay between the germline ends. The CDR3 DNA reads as TGTGCCAGCAGCTGCCCCTTACAGGGCCATGAGCAGTTCTTC. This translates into CASSCPLQGHEQFF.

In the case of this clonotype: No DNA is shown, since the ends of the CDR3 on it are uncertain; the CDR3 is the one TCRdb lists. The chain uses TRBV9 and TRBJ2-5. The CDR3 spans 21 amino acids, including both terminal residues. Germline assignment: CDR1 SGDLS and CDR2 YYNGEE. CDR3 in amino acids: CASSGDTDTQYFGRDQETQYF.

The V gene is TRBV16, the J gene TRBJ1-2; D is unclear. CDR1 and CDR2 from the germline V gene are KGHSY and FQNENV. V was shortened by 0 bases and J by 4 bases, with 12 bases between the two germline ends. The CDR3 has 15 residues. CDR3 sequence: CASSQSGQPGYGYTF. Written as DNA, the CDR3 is TGTGCCAGCAGCCAATCAGGCCAGCCTGGCTATGGCTACACCTTC.

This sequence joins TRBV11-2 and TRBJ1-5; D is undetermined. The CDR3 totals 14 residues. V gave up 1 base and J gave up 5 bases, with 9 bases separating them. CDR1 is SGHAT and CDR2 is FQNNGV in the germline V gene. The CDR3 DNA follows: TGTGCCAGCAGCTTAGGTCGTAAAGATCAGCCCCAGCATTTT. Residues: CASSLGRKDQPQHF.

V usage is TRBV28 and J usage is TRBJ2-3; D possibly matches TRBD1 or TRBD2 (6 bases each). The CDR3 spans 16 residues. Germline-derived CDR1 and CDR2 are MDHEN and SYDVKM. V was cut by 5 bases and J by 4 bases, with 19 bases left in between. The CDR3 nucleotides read TGTGCCAGCAGTCCCTCTTGGGCAGGGGAGGCAGATACGCAGTATTTT. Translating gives CASSPSWAGEADTQYF.

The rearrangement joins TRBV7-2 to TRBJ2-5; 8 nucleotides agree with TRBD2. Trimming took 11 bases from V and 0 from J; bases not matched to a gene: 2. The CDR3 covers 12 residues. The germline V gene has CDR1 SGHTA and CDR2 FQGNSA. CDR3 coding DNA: TGTGCCTCTAGCGGGTACCAAGAGACCCAGTACTTC. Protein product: CASSGYQETQYF.